This TCR beta chain comes out of a study of cytomegalovirus exposure and HLA in healthy donors. General study findings and limits: Later on, a genetic analysis was performed. It linked a missense variant in DCLRE1C with V- and J-gene trimming of TCR beta.

The study ran its PCR with 60 Vbeta and 13 Jbeta primers. Data came from immunoSEQ multiplex PCR; TCRdb stores just in-frame clones and leaves some out. The table shows about 130,000 clones, with roughly 80% occurring only once. This clone was seen only once. The antigen is unknown. The source of this sequence is a boy aged 5 to 17 in good health and CMV-seronegative. The source material was PBMCs.

The CDR3 reads CASSLKEQAYEQYF. CDR3 DNA sequence: TGTGCCAGCAGCTTAAAGGAACAGGCCTACGAGCAGTACTTC. The chain carries TRBV7-6 and TRBJ2-7, with a tentative D call TRBD1 (5 bases). Trimming removed 2 bases at V and 2 bases at J, with 10 bases between. The CDR3 runs 14 residues. Germline-derived CDR1 and CDR2 are SGHVS and FNYEAQ.